The entry below describes one T cell receptor beta chain. These data are taken from a study of blood T cell repertoires in COVID-19. Looking at the study overall: There were acute and convalescent COVID-19 samples, and they came from the United States, Italy and Spain. The cDNA or gDNA used as material had been derived from T cells, B-cell-depleted T cells, or PBMCs.

In the study's own analysis: Reference gene primers were amplified, and this amplification served to estimate nucleated cell counts. Generated by immunoSEQ multiplex PCR, the TCRdb table keeps only in-frame clones and is missing some. For V, J and clone size, that table is used; D and trimming come from the DNA. The profile covers 70,000 or so clones, with about 89% appearing a single time and about an eighth taken by the ten largest. The length of the CDR3 is 16 residues. In germline, CDR1 is WNHNN, CDR2 SYGVQD (reference sequence). Trimming removed 2 bases at V and 4 bases at J, with 14 bases between.

The receptor comes from a woman aged 60-75 years with acute or convalescent COVID-19. The gene calls are TRBV10-1 and TRBJ2-2; TRBD1 is a possible D gene (6 bases). What was sequenced was peripheral blood. CDR3 DNA: TGCGCCAGCAGTGAGCCGTGGACAGAACCCACCGGGGAGCTGTTTTTT. It yields the protein CASSEPWTEPTGELFF.